Listed below are T cell receptor beta chains from one sample, sequenced in a study of cytomegalovirus exposure and HLA in healthy donors. Some clones are missing from TCRdb's copy, which holds only in-frame ones; the method was immunoSEQ multiplex PCR. The sample records 150,000 to 200,000 clones, over 80% being singletons. Source material: PBMCs. These receptors all stem from a male donor in good health and CMV-seropositive. CDR3s leave out the opening cysteine and the closing phenylalanine or tryptophan.

TRBJ2-3 | TRBV7-9 | ASSLGLAGVIADTQY
TRBJ1-4 | TRBV6-5 | ASSTGQGAGEKLF
TRBJ2-2 | TRBV10-3 | AISDLKPTSGRGYTGELF
TRBJ2-2 | TRBV7-8 | ASRSTSGRANTGELF
TRBJ1-2 | TRBV28 | ASHFAGRSQDGYT
TRBJ1-2 | TRBV7-9 | SSSFPRDGYT
TRBJ2-5 | TRBV5-5 | ASSSRASGRATPPQETQY
TRBJ2-2 | TRBV5-1 | ASSGTSGNTGELF
TRBJ2-2 | TRBV5-4 | ASRLSGMVTGELF
TRBJ2-6 | TRBV5-1 | ASSFQTSGANVLT
TRBJ2-3 | TRBV5-6 | ASSPALTSSTDTQY